This T cell receptor (beta chain) was captured by sequencing in a study of blood T cell repertoires in COVID-19. The wider study: The origin of the acute and convalescent COVID-19 samples was the United States, Italy and Spain. Nucleic acid was either cDNA or gDNA, and it came from T cells, B-cell-depleted T cells, or PBMCs.

Original methodology: Reference gene primer amplification gave estimated nucleated cell counts. Sequencing used immunoSEQ multiplex PCR; TCRdb keeps in-frame clones, though not all of them. The DNA was the basis for D and trimming; V, J and clone size are from that table. The profile shows a few hundred thousand clones, more than 70% of them singletons. The CDR3 contains 16 residues. Trimming removed 2 bases from V and 4 bases from J, with 21 bases in between. Germline values: CDR1 GTSNPN, CDR2 SVGIG (reference sequence). This receptor was obtained from a woman in her forties or fifties with acute or convalescent COVID-19. Sequenced input: peripheral blood. J is TRBJ2-7 and V is TRBV30; D is possibly TRBD2 (7 bases). The CDR3 is CAWSRETMGGLYEQYF. The CDR3 nucleotides are TGTGCCTGGAGTCGCGAAACAATGGGGGGGCTATACGAGCAGTACTTC.